This T cell receptor beta chain is drawn from a study of blood T cells in healthy people across ages. PCR was performed a second time for about 7 to 12 cycles using a sample-barcoded 5' primer and a J-beta primer mix. TCRdb called the 5' RACE reads again in MiXCR, with one record for every CDR3 protein. The top ten clones hold 6.5% to 8.5% of a sample with roughly 1.4 million distinct CDR3 sequences, approximately 63% of them seen once. Looked up from germline, CDR1 is LGHNA and CDR2 is YSLEER. The CDR3 runs to 12 residues. Trimming pared 4 bases from V and 10 bases from J, leaving 10 bases between. Sample: blood. This TCR derives from a man aged 18-30 years in good health. The V and J genes are TRBV4-3 and TRBJ2-2, with no clear D. DNA for the CDR3: TGCGCCAGCAGCCGACCTGGCAAGGAGCTGTTTTTT. Translating gives CASSRPGKELFF.